These T cell receptor beta chains were read from a single sample in a study of T-cell reconstitution after alpha-beta-depleted transplantation in children. Using its own MiXCR run on the PCR reads, TCRdb lists one record per CDR3 protein. The sample lists some 200,000 distinct CDR3 sequences, 5.5% to 7% occurring once. The sample consisted of PBMCs, taken before TCRalphabeta/CD19-depleted stem cell transplant. The receptors were gathered from a boy younger than 10 with acute lymphoblastic leukemia, due to receive a stem cell transplant. CDR3s include the opening cysteine and the closing phenylalanine or tryptophan. The D gene is left open where the match is weak. Size is omitted from some rows. Given values are once, few, many or a class for expanded clones.

>.|.|TRBV14|13|TRBJ2-3
CASSQPGPDTQYF
TGTGCCAGCAGCCAACCGGGGCCAGATACGCAGTATTTT
>.|.|TRBV7-9|14|TRBJ2-2
CASSLVGATGELFF
TGTGCCAGCAGCTTAGTTGGGGCCACCGGGGAGCTGTTTTTT
>many|.|TRBV12-3/TRBV12-4|13|TRBJ1-5
CASSLDLGATQHF
TGTGCCAGCAGTTTAGATTTGGGGGCCACCCAGCATTTT
>.|.|TRBV6-5|16|TRBJ2-1
CASSYSSGHFNNEQFF
TGTGCCAGCAGTTACTCGTCGGGACATTTCAACAATGAGCAGTTCTTC
>many|.|TRBV4-2|15|TRBJ1-1
CASSQEGAGNTEAFF
TGTGCCAGCAGCCAAGAGGGGGCGGGGAACACTGAAGCTTTCTTT
>few|.|TRBV7-8|14|TRBJ2-3
CASSSQRALDTQYF
TGTGCCAGCAGCTCCCAGCGTGCACTTGATACGCAGTATTTT
>few|.|TRBV2|15|TRBJ1-2
CASASGTETRYGYTF
TGTGCCAGTGCGTCGGGGACGGAGACACGCTATGGCTACACCTTC
>.|.|TRBV14|14|TRBJ1-6
CASSLKWQGSPLHF
TGTGCCAGCAGCCTGAAGTGGCAAGGTTCACCCCTCCACTTT
>.|.|TRBV7-2|13|TRBJ1-1
CASRGSGLTEAFF
TGTGCCAGCCGTGGGTCTGGCCTAACTGAAGCTTTCTTT
>few|.|TRBV4-3|13|TRBJ1-6
CASSQDPPGPLHF
TGCGCCAGCAGCCAAGACCCCCCCGGACCTCTCCACTTT
>.|TRBD2|TRBV27|15|TRBJ2-7
CASTPGASGTYEQYF
TGTGCCAGCACCCCCGGGGCTAGCGGAACCTACGAGCAGTACTTC
>many|.|TRBV20-1|15|TRBJ1-4
CSAFLGGSSNEKLFF
TGCAGTGCTTTCTTGGGGGGCAGCTCAAATGAAAAACTGTTTTTT
>.|TRBD2|TRBV20-1|13|TRBJ2-4
CSAPLRERYIQYF
TGCAGTGCCCCCTTGCGGGAGCGCTACATTCAGTACTTC
>many|.|TRBV10-1|17|TRBJ1-5
CASSESTVYDSYQPQHF
TGCGCCAGCAGTGAGTCGACGGTTTATGACTCCTATCAGCCCCAGCATTTT
>many|.|TRBV27|15|TRBJ1-2
CASSFTVALGYGYTF
TGTGCCAGCAGTTTTACGGTCGCTTTGGGGTATGGCTACACCTTC
>.|.|TRBV20-1|17|TRBJ2-3
CSAWGWRKGGSTDTQYF
TGCAGTGCCTGGGGATGGCGGAAGGGCGGCAGCACAGATACGCAGTATTTT
>few|.|TRBV5-1|15|TRBJ1-1
CASSLEWGRNTEAFF
TGCGCCAGCAGCTTGGAATGGGGGCGAAACACTGAAGCTTTCTTT
>many|.|TRBV7-9|13|TRBJ2-5
CASSGRLKETQYF
TGTGCCAGCAGCGGTAGACTTAAGGAGACCCAGTACTTC
>many|.|TRBV11-2|14|TRBJ2-3
CASSFEGRSDTQYF
TGTGCCAGCAGCTTCGAGGGAAGGAGTGATACGCAGTATTTT
>few|.|TRBV2|17|TRBJ1-3
CASSDGTTGLSGNTIYF
TGTGCCAGCAGCGATGGGACGACCGGGCTCTCCGGAAACACCATATATTTT
>.|.|TRBV13|14|TRBJ2-7
CASRSNGGGYEQYF
TGTGCCAGCAGATCTAACGGAGGGGGCTACGAGCAGTACTTC
>many|TRBD1|TRBV11-2|15|TRBJ1-6
CASSRGDRGPSPLHF
TGTGCCAGCAGCCGCGGGGACAGGGGGCCTTCACCCCTCCACTTT
>.|TRBD1|TRBV12-3/TRBV12-4|16|TRBJ1-3
CASSLRDRGSGNTIYF
TGTGCCAGCAGTTTACGGGACAGGGGCTCTGGAAACACCATATATTTT
>many|.|TRBV2|13|TRBJ2-3
CASRTRGADTQYF
TGTGCCAGCAGGACTCGGGGCGCAGATACGCAGTATTTT
>many|.|TRBV15|13|TRBJ2-1
CATAARSYNEQFF
TGTGCCACGGCGGCGCGATCCTACAATGAGCAGTTCTTC
>many|.|TRBV5-1|13|TRBJ1-4
CASSLDPGEKLFF
TGCGCCAGCAGCTTGGACCCGGGTGAAAAACTGTTTTTT
>many|TRBD2|TRBV2|16|TRBJ2-1
CASSAPGLAGGNEQFF
TGTGCCAGCAGTGCTCCGGGACTAGCGGGGGGCAATGAGCAGTTCTTC
>many|TRBD2|TRBV11-2|15|TRBJ2-7
CASSLYAGGAYEQYF
TGTGCCAGCAGCTTATACGCGGGAGGAGCCTACGAGCAGTACTTC
>many|TRBD1|TRBV29-1|13|TRBJ1-5
CSVQTGANQPQHF
TGCAGCGTCCAGACAGGGGCAAATCAGCCCCAGCATTTT
>many|.|TRBV11-2|15|TRBJ1-3
CASILQRNSGNTIYF
TGTGCCAGCATCCTACAGAGAAACTCTGGAAACACCATATATTTT
>.|.|TRBV7-6|14|TRBJ2-7
CASSTGPTSYEQYF
TGTGCCAGCAGCACGGGACCCACCTCCTACGAGCAGTACTTC
>many|.|TRBV20-1|10|TRBJ2-7
CSAGKLEQYF
TGCAGTGCTGGGAAGCTGGAGCAGTACTTC
>few|TRBD1|TRBV7-9|15|TRBJ2-1
CASSLTGATYNEQFF
TGTGCCAGCAGCTTGACAGGGGCTACCTACAATGAGCAGTTCTTC
>.|.|TRBV5-4|14|TRBJ2-5
CASSWKNYQETQYF
TGTGCCAGCAGCTGGAAGAACTACCAAGAGACCCAGTACTTC
>.|.|TRBV30|15|TRBJ2-1
CAWRGQGGSYNEQFF
TGTGCCTGGAGAGGGCAAGGGGGCTCCTACAATGAGCAGTTCTTC
>few|TRBD1|TRBV3-1|17|TRBJ1-1
CASSNRRAGGANTEAFF
TGTGCCAGCAGCAACCGACGAGCAGGGGGCGCGAACACTGAAGCTTTCTTT
>.|.|TRBV20-1|13|TRBJ2-1
CSAAGGPYNEQFF
TGCAGTGCTGCTGGGGGCCCCTACAATGAGCAGTTCTTC
>many|.|TRBV12-3/TRBV12-4|13|TRBJ2-1
CASSFSGDNEQFF
TGTGCCAGCAGTTTTTCAGGGGACAATGAGCAGTTCTTC
>many|.|TRBV28|16|TRBJ1-3
CASSEPGLSSGNTIYF
TGTGCCAGCAGTGAGCCGGGACTGAGCTCTGGAAACACCATATATTTT
>.|.|TRBV5-1|15|TRBJ1-3
CASSPIGGGGNTIYF
TGCGCCAGCAGCCCCATCGGGGGAGGTGGAAACACCATATATTTT
>.|.|TRBV7-9|14|TRBJ1-4
CASSRGGLDEKLFF
TGTGCCAGCAGTCGCGGGGGCCTAGATGAAAAACTGTTTTTT
>.|.|TRBV7-2|16|TRBJ2-3
CASSLGRGRYTDTQYF
TGTGCCAGCAGCTTAGGGCGTGGGCGGTACACAGATACGCAGTATTTT
>many|.|TRBV30|12|TRBJ2-2
CAGSTNTGELFF
TGTGCCGGATCAACGAACACCGGGGAGCTGTTTTTT
>many|.|TRBV28|16|TRBJ1-1
CASSFTVGVGNTEAFF
TGTGCCAGCAGTTTTACTGTAGGGGTGGGGAACACTGAAGCTTTCTTT
>many|.|TRBV5-4|13|TRBJ2-1
CASSSPASSEQFF
TGTGCCAGCAGCTCCCCCGCGTCCTCTGAGCAGTTCTTC